The entry below gives a single TCR beta chain sequence along with its context. Its antigen is not known. V shed 6 bases, J shed 9 bases, and the junction held 13 bases outside the gene matches. From germline, CDR1 is LNHDA and CDR2 SQIVND (reference sequence). This CDR3 has 16 amino acids. This sample stems from a study of T cell responses to AZD1222 COVID-19 vaccine. Findings and caveats of the study: A reported finding is that nearly half of spike-specific TCRs target unmutated variant regions. Vaccination with two AZD1222 doses was followed by a rise in Spike-specific TCR breadth and depth.

Pooled together were second doses at about 4 or about 12 weeks. This table comes from immunoSEQ multiplex PCR, and its TCRdb copy is limited to in-frame clones, with some not included. This table has just under 150,000 clones, around 84% appearing once. The rearrangement uses TRBV19 and TRBJ1-6; 8 positions agree with TRBD1. This clonotype originated in an adult who received the AZD1222 COVID-19 vaccine. The sample consisted of peripheral blood, taken 28 days after the second AZD1222 dose. The CDR3 DNA is TGTGCCAGTAGCCGGGCGACAGGGGTAAACCCTTCACCCCTCCACTTT. The encoded protein is CASSRATGVNPSPLHF.